This T cell receptor beta chain comes out of a study of blood T cell repertoires in COVID-19. Study-level background: The United States, Italy and Spain were the sources of the acute and convalescent COVID-19 samples. The cDNA or gDNA used as material had been derived from T cells, B-cell-depleted T cells, or PBMCs.

Original handling: Amplification of reference gene primers provided the estimated nucleated cell counts. Clones were read by immunoSEQ multiplex PCR, and TCRdb kept only the in-frame ones, dropping some. From that table come the V and J calls and clone size; the DNA was used to work out D and trimming. Counted here are about 34,000 clones, less than 95% occurring once; the ten biggest clones make up roughly a fifth. With V trimmed by 0 bases and J by 5 bases, 1 base remained unmatched. The CDR3 totals 14 residues. Germline V gene lookup returns CDR1 GTSNPN and CDR2 SVGIG (reference sequence). This clonotype originated in an elderly man with acute or convalescent COVID-19. This chain connects TRBV30 to TRBJ1-6, with 7 nucleotides matching TRBD1. The sequencing sample was made of peripheral blood. CDR3 sequence: CAWSVGGNNSPLHF. CDR3 nucleotides: TGTGCCTGGAGTGTAGGGGGCAATAATTCACCCCTCCACTTT.